This T cell receptor (beta chain) was obtained from a study of identifying expanded T cells in peripheral blood. Study results and caveats: Roughly 1.2 clones differed between technical replicates, versus about 15 and 19 over time. Roughly two-week clone count variance significantly increased as total template count grew.

Using immunoSEQ multiplex PCR, the repertoire was profiled, and TCRdb retains in-frame clones only, with some absent. Of tens of thousands of clones in the sample, around 84% were seen once. CDR1 SGHNT and CDR2 YYREEE come from the germline V gene (reference sequence). Trimming removed 4 bases at V and 4 bases at J, with 21 bases between. The CDR3 has 16 amino acids. Concerning this clone: Its target is not known.

The source is a person aged 18 to 70 in good health. Input material: blood. This sequence joins TRBV5-4 and TRBJ2-7, with D possibly matching TRBD2 (7 bases). The DNA of the CDR3 is TGTGCCAGCAGCCCGGGGGGCGGGAGAAACGGGTACGAGCAGTACTTC. Its translation: CASSPGGGRNGYEQYF.